This passage covers 10 T cell receptor beta chains from one sample sequenced in a study of regulatory T cells in long-lasting Graves disease (dated by TCRdb to the early 2020s). Read against the paper, the sample's time point label means: newly diagnosed GD, antithyroid drugs for less than 3 months. For both TCR sequencing and RNA sequencing, RNA was extracted from PBMCs using TRIzol. Library prep was done by multiplex PCR. Reads for this sample came from an Illumina HiSeq 4000. iRepertoire HTBI primers and Arm-PCR amplification of CDR3 regions were used to construct TCR beta libraries. Using fastp trimming at Q25 and MiXCR clonotype assembly, TCRdb reanalyzed the public sequencing data and kept in-frame beta chains. CDR3 protein sequences are deduplicated, and each keeps its most common genes and DNA. This sample has approximately 540,000 distinct CDR3 sequences in its table, and 9.5% to 15% of those were observed once. Jointly, the top ten make up around 10% of the sample.

The same sample was also studied in work on T cells in Graves' hyperthyroidism and ophthalmopathy.

The specimen was peripheral blood mononuclear cells (PBMCs), collected at new diagnosis, from a patient treated with antithyroid drugs. The source of these receptors is a woman aged 25 to 39 with Graves disease. Donor details come from another sample of the same person, matched by shared clones.

This clonotype was counted at least ten times. The V gene is TRBV2, the J gene TRBJ2-5; D gene unclear. V gave up 3 bases and J gave up 1 base, with 12 bases separating them. Germline lookup yields CDR1 SNHLY and CDR2 FYNNEI. The CDR3 length is 15 residues. The DNA of the CDR3 is TGTGCCAGCAGTGACGGACCCACCGGCCAAGAGACCCAGTACTTC. Translated, it gives CASSDGPTGQETQYF.

The genes are TRBV5-1 and TRBJ2-1, with TRBD2 identical over 12 bases. Germline assignment: CDR1 SGHRS and CDR2 YFSETQ. This CDR3 comprises 15 residues. V dropped 3 bases and J dropped 6; count of bases not matched to a gene: 4. The CDR3 DNA reads as TGCGCCAGCAGCTCGACTAGCGGGAGCTCCAATGAGCAGTTCTTC. This translates into CASSSTSGSSNEQFF. Full variable domain (rest looked up from reference TRBV5-1 and TRBJ2-1): KAGVTQTPRYLIKTRGQQVTLSCSPISGHRSVSWYQQTPGQGLQFLFEYFSETQRNKGNFPGRFSGRQFSNSRSEMNVSTLELGDSALYLCASSSTSGSSNEQFFGPGTRLTVL.

This clonotype occurred many times. The gene calls are TRBV28 and TRBJ2-1; no firm D call. Germline V gene sequence: CDR1 MDHEN, CDR2 SYDVKM. This CDR3 has 14 amino acids. V was pared by 4 bases and J by 6 bases, with 13 bases between. The CDR3 region is CASSSPPAPNEQFF. DNA of the CDR3: TGTGCCAGCAGTTCCCCTCCAGCCCCCAATGAGCAGTTCTTC.

Ten or more counts support this clonotype. CDR3 region: CASSPYGGHWNTEAFF. CDR3 DNA sequence: TGTGCCAGCAGTCCCTATGGGGGCCATTGGAACACTGAAGCTTTCTTT. The chain combines TRBV12-3 or TRBV12-4 with TRBJ1-1; maybe TRBD1 (6 bases). The CDR3 runs 16 residues. V lost 5 bases and J lost 1, with 17 bases in between.

This clonotype came up many times. The chain recombines TRBV12-3 or TRBV12-4 with TRBJ1-5; D not certain. The V and J ends lost 1 base and 2 bases respectively, with 6 bases between them. The CDR3 totals 14 residues. The CDR3 spells CASSLGAGNQPQHF. In nucleotides, the CDR3 is TGTGCCAGCAGTTTAGGGGCTGGCAATCAGCCCCAGCATTTT.

Ten or more counts support this clonotype. The chain combines TRBV28 with TRBJ1-2, with 11 bases lining up with TRBD1. J was trimmed by 6 bases and V by 3 bases; bases with no gene match: 6. Germline V gives CDR1 MDHEN, CDR2 SYDVKM. The CDR3 covers 15 residues. CDR3 sequence: CASSFPGQGAHGYTF. DNA for the CDR3: TGTGCCAGCAGTTTTCCCGGACAGGGGGCGCATGGCTACACCTTC.

The CDR3 protein is CASSPSGGTGDSPLHF. The CDR3 bases are TGTGCCAGCAGTCCCAGCGGCGGGACAGGGGATTCACCCCTCCACTTT. The chain recombines TRBV28 with TRBJ1-6, with TRBD1 matching over 10 bases. J gave up 8 bases and V 5 bases, and 9 bases lay outside the gene matches. CDR3 length equals 16 residues. Germline V gives CDR1 MDHEN, CDR2 SYDVKM. The complete variable domain, with remaining parts taken from reference TRBV28 and TRBJ1-6, reads DVKVTQSSRYLVKRTGEKVFLECVQDMDHENMFWYRQDPGLGLRLIYFSYDVKMKEKGDIPEGYSVSREKKERFSLILESASTNQTSMYLCASSPSGGTGDSPLHFGNGTRLTVT.

The chain employs TRBV5-1 and TRBJ2-5; a weak D match, TRBD2 (6 bases). This CDR3 has 15 amino acids. Trimming removed 5 bases from V and 5 bases from J, with 19 bases in between. CDR1 and CDR2 from the germline V gene are SGHRS and YFSETQ. For the CDR3, the DNA is TGCGCCAGCAGACCCGGAGGGTCGGATGGGGAGACCCAGTACTTC. Protein sequence: CASRPGGSDGETQYF.

This clonotype has ten or more counts. The CDR3 sequence is CASSPRQARVETQYF. CDR3 bases: TGTGCCAGCAGCCCCAGACAGGCCCGTGTGGAGACCCAGTACTTC. The chain employs TRBV9 and TRBJ2-5, with a tentative D call TRBD1 (6 bases). From germline, CDR1 is SGDLS and CDR2 YYNGEE. The length of the CDR3 is 15 residues. V lost 4 bases and J 5 bases, leaving 18 bases between the germline ends.

This clonotype was seen a few times. Just one base apart from a much larger clone, this may be a read error. The chain links TRBV20-1 to TRBJ2-5; D is perhaps TRBD1 or TRBD2 (5 bases each). The CDR3 extends over 14 amino acids. V was clipped by 4 bases and J by 11 bases, with 23 bases between them. Germline assignment: CDR1 DFQATT and CDR2 SNEGSKA (reference sequence). The CDR3 sequence: CSAIGESSYNEQYF. For the CDR3, the DNA is TGCAGTGCTATAGGGGAGAGCTCCTACAATGAGCAGTACTTC.